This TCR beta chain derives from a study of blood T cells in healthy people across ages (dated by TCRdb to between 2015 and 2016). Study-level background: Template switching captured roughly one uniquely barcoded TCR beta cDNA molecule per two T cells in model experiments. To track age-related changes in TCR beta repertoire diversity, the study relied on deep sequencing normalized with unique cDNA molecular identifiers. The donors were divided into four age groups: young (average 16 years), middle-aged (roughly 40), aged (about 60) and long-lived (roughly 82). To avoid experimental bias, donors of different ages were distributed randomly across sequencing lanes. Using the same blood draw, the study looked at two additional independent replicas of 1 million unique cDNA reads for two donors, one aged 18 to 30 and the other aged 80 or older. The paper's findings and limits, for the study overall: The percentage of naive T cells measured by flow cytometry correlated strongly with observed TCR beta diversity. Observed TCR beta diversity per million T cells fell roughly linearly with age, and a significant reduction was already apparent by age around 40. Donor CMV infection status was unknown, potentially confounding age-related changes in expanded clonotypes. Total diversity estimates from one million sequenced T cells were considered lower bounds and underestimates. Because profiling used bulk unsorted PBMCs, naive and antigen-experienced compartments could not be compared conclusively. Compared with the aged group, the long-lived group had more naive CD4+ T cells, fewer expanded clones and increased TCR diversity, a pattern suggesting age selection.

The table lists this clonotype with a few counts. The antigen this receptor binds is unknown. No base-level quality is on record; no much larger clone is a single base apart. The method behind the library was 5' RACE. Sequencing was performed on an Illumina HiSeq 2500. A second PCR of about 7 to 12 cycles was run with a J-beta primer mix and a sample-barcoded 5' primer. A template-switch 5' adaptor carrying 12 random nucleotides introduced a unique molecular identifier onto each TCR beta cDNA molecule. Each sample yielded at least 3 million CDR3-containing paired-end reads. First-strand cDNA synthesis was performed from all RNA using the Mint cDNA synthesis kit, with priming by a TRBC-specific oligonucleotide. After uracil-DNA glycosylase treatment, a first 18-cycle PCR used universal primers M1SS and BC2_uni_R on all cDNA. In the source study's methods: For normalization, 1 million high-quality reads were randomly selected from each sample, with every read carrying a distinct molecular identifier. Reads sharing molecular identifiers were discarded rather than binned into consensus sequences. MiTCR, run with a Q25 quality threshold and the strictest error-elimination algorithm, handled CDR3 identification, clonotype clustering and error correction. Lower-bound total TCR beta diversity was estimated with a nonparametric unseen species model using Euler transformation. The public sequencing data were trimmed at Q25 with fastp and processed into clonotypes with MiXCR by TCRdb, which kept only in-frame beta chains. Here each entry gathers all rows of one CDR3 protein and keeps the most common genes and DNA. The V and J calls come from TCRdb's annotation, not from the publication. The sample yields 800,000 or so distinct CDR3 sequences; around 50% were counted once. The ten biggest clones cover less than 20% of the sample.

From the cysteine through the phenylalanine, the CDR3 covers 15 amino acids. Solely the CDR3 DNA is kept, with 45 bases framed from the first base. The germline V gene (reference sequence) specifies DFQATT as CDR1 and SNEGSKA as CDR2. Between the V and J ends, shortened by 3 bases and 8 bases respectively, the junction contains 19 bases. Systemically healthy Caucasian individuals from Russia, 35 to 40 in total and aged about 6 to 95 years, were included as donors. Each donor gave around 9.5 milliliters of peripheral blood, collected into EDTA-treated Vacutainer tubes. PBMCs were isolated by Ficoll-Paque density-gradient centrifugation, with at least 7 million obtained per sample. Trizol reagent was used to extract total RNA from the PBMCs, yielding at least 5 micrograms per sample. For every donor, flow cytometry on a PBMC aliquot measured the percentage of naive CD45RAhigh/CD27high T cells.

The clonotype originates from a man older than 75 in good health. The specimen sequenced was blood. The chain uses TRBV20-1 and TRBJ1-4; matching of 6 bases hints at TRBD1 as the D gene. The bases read TGCAGTGCTAGTGAGGTTGCGGGGGCAAAGGAAAAACTGTTTTTT. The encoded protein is CSASEVAGAKEKLFF.